The 9 T cell receptor beta chains below come from one sample, sequenced in a study of cytomegalovirus exposure and HLA in healthy donors. 13 Jbeta primers and 60 Vbeta primers were used for the PCR. Profiled with immunoSEQ multiplex PCR; TCRdb holds only in-frame clones, not every one. Of 150,000 to 200,000 clones listed, 65% to 85% are singletons. Sequenced material: PBMCs. These receptors originate from a female donor in good health and CMV-seronegative.

The gene calls are TRBV15 and TRBJ2-7; 11 positions match TRBD1. Germline-derived CDR1 and CDR2 are LNHNV and YYDKDF (reference sequence). The length of the CDR3 is 16 residues. Trimming cost V 1 base and J 4 bases; bases outside gene matches: 6. The DNA of the CDR3 is TGTGCCACCAGCAGAGCTCGGACAGGGGGCACGTACGAGCAGTACTTC. It specifies CATSRARTGGTYEQYF.

This clone was observed a handful of times. The chain couples TRBV5-4 to TRBJ1-2; D is ambiguous. The V end lost 4 bases, the J end lost 0 bases, and 13 bases lay between the germline ends. Germline CDR1 reads SGHNT; CDR2 reads YYREEE (reference sequence). This CDR3 contains 15 residues. For the CDR3, the DNA is TGTGCCAGCAGCCTAAAGAGGGAAGCTAACTATGGCTACACCTTC. Translation gives CASSLKREANYGYTF.

This clone was seen more than once but under ten times. CDR3 sequence (DNA): TGTGCCAGCAGCCCTATGGGGGCGCGCGATGAAAAACTGTTTTTT. Amino acids: CASSPMGARDEKLFF. The chain links TRBV7-9 to TRBJ1-4; a possible D gene is TRBD1 (6 bases). This CDR3 is 15 amino acids long. Trimming removed 5 bases from V and 6 bases from J, with 16 bases in between. Per germline, CDR1 SEHNR and CDR2 FQNEAQ (reference sequence).

In this sample, this clone turned up a few times. The chain is built from TRBV30 and TRBJ2-5; 9 bases line up with TRBD2. Losses at the gene ends were 0 bases for V and 4 bases for J; bases not matched to a gene: 6. The CDR3 spans 15 residues. CDR1 and CDR2 (germline): GTSNPN, SVGIG (reference sequence). Written as DNA, the CDR3 is TGTGCCTGGAGTGTTAGAGCGGGGGGTAGAGAGACCCAGTACTTC. It encodes CAWSVRAGGRETQYF.

CDR3 DNA: TGTGCCAGCAGCTTATCCAGGGGGAATGGCTACACCTTC. Amino acids: CASSLSRGNGYTF. The rearrangement links TRBV7-2 to TRBJ1-2; TRBD1 matches 7 bases. The CDR3 has 13 residues. The V gene's germline CDR1 is SGHTA and CDR2 FQGNSA. V lost 2 bases, J lost 6 bases, and 3 bases stayed unmatched.

The rearrangement links TRBV29-1 to TRBJ1-1; D is possibly TRBD1 (6 bases). The CDR3 is made up of 14 amino acids. Trimming removed 6 bases at V and 3 bases at J, with 17 bases between. CDR1 and CDR2 from the germline V gene are SQVTM and ANQGSEA. The CDR3 spells CSVGTPLSDTEAFF. The CDR3 nucleotides are TGCAGCGTCGGGACACCCCTCAGTGACACTGAAGCTTTCTTT.

The chain has TRBV6-6 and TRBJ2-7; D remains unclear. CDR3 length equals 13 residues. Germline CDR1 and CDR2: MNHNY and SVGAGI (reference sequence). V was trimmed by 6 bases and J by 4 bases, leaving 13 bases between them. CDR3 residues: CASRPTNWYEQYF. Written as DNA, the CDR3 is TGTGCCAGCAGGCCCACCAACTGGTACGAGCAGTACTTC.

J is TRBJ2-3 and V is TRBV11-1; TRBD2 matches 10 bases. From germline, CDR1 is SGHAT and CDR2 FQDESV (reference sequence). Losses at the gene ends were 5 bases for V and 1 base for J; bases not matched to a gene: 12. This CDR3 region has 18 residues. CDR3 DNA sequence: TGTGCCAGCAGCCCCCCCCTCGGACTAGCGGAAGGCACAGATACGCAGTATTTT. Amino acid sequence: CASSPPLGLAEGTDTQYF.

The gene calls are TRBV2 and TRBJ2-5; 9 nucleotides match TRBD1. Trimming at V came to 4 bases and at J to 5 bases, leaving 8 bases not matched to a gene. The V gene's germline CDR1 is SNHLY and CDR2 FYNNEI. The CDR3 sequence is 15 residues long. Written as DNA, the CDR3 is TGTGCCAGCAGTGGCCGGACAGGGGAGGGGGAGACCCAGTACTTC. Translated: CASSGRTGEGETQYF.